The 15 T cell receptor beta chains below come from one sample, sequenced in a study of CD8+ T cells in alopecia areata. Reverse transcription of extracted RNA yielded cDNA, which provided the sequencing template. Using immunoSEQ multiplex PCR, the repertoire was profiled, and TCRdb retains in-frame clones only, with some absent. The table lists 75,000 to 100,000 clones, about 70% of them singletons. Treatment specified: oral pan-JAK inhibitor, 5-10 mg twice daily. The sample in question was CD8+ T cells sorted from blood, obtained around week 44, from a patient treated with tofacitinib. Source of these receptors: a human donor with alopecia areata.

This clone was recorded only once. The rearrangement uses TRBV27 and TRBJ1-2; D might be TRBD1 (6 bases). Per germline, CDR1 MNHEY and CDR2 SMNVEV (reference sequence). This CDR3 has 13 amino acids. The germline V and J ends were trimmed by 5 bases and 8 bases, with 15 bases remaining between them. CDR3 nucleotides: TGTGCCAGCAGTACAACAGGGAGATCGGGCTACACCTTC. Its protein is CASSTTGRSGYTF.

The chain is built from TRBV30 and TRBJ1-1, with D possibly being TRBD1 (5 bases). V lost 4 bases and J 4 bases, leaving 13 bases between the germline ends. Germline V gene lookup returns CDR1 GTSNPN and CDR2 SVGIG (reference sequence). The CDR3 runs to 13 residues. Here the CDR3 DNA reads TGTGCCTGGAACTCGGGGCCGGGCACTGAAGCTTTCTTT. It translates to CAWNSGPGTEAFF.

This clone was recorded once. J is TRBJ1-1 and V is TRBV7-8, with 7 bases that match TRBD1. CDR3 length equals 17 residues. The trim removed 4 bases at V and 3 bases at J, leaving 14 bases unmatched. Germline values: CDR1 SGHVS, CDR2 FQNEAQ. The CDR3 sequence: CASSSGQALGSDTEAFF. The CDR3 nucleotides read TGTGCCAGCAGCTCCGGACAGGCTCTCGGGTCTGACACTGAAGCTTTCTTT. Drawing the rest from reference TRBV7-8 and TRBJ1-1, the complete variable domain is GAGVSQSPRYKVAKRGQDVALRCDPISGHVSLFWYQQALGQGPEFLTYFQNEAQLDKSGLPSDRFFAERPEGSVSTLKIQRTQQEDSAVYLCASSSGQALGSDTEAFFGQGTRLTVV.

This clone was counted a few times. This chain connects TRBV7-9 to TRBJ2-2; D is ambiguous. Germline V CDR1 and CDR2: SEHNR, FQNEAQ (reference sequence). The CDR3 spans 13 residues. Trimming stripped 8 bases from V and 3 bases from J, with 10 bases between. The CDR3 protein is CASEPADTGELFF. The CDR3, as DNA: TGTGCCAGCGAGCCGGCCGACACCGGGGAGCTGTTTTTT.

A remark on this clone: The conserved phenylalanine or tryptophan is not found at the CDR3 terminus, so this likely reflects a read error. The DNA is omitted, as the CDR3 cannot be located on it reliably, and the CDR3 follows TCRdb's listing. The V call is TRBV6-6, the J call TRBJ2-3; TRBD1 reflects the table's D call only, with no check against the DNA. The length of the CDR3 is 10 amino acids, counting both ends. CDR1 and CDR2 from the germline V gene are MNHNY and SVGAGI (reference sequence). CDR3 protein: CASRGLTGEI.

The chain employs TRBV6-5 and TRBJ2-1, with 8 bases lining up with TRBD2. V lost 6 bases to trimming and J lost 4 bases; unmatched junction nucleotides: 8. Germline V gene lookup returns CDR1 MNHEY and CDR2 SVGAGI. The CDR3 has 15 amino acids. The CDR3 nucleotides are TGTGCCAGCAGCCCCCGGGGGGGCCTGTACAATGAGCAGTTCTTC. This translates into CASSPRGGLYNEQFF.

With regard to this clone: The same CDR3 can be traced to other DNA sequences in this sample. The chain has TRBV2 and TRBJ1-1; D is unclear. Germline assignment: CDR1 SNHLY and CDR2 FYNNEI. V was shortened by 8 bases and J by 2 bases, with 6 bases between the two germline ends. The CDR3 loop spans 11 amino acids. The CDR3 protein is CASSSNTEAFF. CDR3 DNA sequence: TGTGCCAGCTCGTCTAACACTGAAGCTTTCTTT.

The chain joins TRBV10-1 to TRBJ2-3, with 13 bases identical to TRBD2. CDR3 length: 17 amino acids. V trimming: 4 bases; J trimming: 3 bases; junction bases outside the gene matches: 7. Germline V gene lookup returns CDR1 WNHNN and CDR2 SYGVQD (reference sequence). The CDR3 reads CASSATSGGTKTDTQYF. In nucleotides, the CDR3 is TGCGCCAGCAGTGCGACTAGCGGGGGGACAAAAACAGATACGCAGTATTTT.

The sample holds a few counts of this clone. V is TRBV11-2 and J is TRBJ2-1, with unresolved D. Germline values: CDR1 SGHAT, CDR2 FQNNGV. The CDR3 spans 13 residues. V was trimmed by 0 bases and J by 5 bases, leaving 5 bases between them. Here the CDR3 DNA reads TGTGCCAGCAGCTTAGAGCGAGACAATGAGCAGTTCTTC. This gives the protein CASSLERDNEQFF.

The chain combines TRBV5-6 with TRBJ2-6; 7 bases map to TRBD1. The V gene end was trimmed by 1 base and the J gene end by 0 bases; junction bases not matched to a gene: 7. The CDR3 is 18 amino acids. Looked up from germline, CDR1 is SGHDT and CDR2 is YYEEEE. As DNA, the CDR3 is TGTGCCAGCAGCTTGTTCACAGGGGTCACCTCTGGGGCCAACGTCCTGACTTTC. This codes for CASSLFTGVTSGANVLTF.

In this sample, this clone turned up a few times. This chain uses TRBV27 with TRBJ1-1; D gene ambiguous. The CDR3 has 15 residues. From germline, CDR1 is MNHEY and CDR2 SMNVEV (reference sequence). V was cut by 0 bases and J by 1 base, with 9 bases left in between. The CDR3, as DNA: TGTGCCAGCAGTTTATCCACGACACCGAACACTGAAGCTTTCTTT. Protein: CASSLSTTPNTEAFF.

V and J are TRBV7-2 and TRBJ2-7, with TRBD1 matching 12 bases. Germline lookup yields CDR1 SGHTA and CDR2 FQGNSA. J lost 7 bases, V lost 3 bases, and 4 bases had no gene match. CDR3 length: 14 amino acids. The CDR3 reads CASSFRDRGREQYF. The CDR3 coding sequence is TGTGCCAGCAGCTTCCGGGACAGGGGGCGTGAGCAGTACTTC.

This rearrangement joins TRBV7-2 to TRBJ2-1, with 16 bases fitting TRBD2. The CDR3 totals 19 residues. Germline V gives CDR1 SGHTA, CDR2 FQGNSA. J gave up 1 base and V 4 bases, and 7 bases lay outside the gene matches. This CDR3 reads CASSSPGTSGGVSYNEQFF. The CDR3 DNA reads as TGTGCCAGCAGCTCACCCGGGACTAGCGGGGGGGTTTCCTACAATGAGCAGTTCTTC.

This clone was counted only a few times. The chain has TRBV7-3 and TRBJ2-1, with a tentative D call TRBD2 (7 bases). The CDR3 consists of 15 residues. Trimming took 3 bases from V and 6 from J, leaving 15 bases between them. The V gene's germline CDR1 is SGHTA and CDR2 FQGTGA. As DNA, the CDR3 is TGTGCCAGCAGCTTCCGCGGGGGACATCGCAATGAGCAGTTCTTC. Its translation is CASSFRGGHRNEQFF.

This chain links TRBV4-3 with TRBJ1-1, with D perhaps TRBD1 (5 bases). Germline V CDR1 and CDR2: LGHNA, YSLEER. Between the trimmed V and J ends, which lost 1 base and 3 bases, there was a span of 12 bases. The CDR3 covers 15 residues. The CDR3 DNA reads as TGCGCCAGCAGCCAAGTTGAGGGGTTGGACACTGAAGCTTTCTTT. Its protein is CASSQVEGLDTEAFF.